The T cell receptor beta chain described here comes from a study of T cells in localized non-small cell lung cancer. Study observations and caveats: Adjacent lung tissue had a median roughly 52 of the top 100 clones found in the tumor. Elevated circulating T cell density in blood was associated with longer overall survival.

Comments on this clone: Its antigen remains unidentified.

The CDR3 runs 14 residues. CDR1 is SNHLY, CDR2 FYNNEI, per germline. V was clipped by 4 bases and J by 5 bases; unmatched bases: 4. TCRdb's table, derived via immunoSEQ multiplex PCR, lists solely in-frame clones and lacks some. In the table there are approximately 16,000 clones, roughly 85% of which are singletons. The sample in question was peripheral blood, obtained before any cancer treatment. This sequence originates from a woman aged 40-75 years with stage I lung adenocarcinoma. The chain links TRBV2 to TRBJ2-7, with 11 bases aligning to TRBD1. The CDR3 DNA reads TGTGCCAGCAGTGCGCGGACAGGGGGCCACGAGCAGTACTTC. Amino acid sequence: CASSARTGGHEQYF.